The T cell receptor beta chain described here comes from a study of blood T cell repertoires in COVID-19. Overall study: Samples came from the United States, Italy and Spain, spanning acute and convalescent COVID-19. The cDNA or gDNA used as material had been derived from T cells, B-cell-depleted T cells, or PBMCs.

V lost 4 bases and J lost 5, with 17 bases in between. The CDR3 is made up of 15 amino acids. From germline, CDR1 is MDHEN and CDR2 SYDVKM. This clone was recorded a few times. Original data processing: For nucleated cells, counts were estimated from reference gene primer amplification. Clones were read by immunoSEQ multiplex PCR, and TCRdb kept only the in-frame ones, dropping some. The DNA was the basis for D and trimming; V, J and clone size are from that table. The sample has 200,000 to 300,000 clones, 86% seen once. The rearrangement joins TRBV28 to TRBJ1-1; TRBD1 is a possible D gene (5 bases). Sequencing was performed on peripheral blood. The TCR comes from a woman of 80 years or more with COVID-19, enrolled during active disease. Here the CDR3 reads CASSSPGGKGTEAFF. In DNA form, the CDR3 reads TGTGCCAGCAGTTCCCCCGGGGGAAAGGGGACTGAAGCTTTCTTT.